This T cell receptor (beta chain) comes out of a study of glioma-infiltrating T cells after dendritic cell vaccination listed by TCRdb under 2016. About the full investigation: A cohort of approximately 15 glioblastoma patients from Phase I and II dendritic cell vaccination trials was included, of whom 9 were newly diagnosed and 6 had recurrent disease. Autologous tumor lysate-pulsed dendritic cell vaccination was administered to the patients between 2003 and 2012. The vaccine was prepared from monocyte-derived dendritic cells that were cultured for seven days with IL-4 and GM-CSF and then pulsed overnight with autologous tumor lysate. Patients received three intradermal dendritic cell vaccine injections at biweekly intervals in the arm below the axilla. Tumor-infiltrating lymphocyte content was quantified and tumor and blood repertoires were compared in dendritic cell-vaccinated glioblastoma patients by deep sequencing of TCR beta CDR3 regions. TCR sequencing metrics, including TIL content and tumor-blood repertoire overlap, were correlated with survival after dendritic cell vaccination.

The sample's time point label, decoded: after dendritic cell vaccination, including at tumor progression/relapse. Selection of patients required sufficient residual fresh-frozen tumor tissue and over two years of available survival data. None of the glioblastoma patients carried an isocitrate dehydrogenase mutation, although molecular status otherwise varied. PBMC were collected before vaccination, two weeks after the third vaccination, and at tumor progression if tumor progression occurred. The Qiagen DNeasy Blood extraction Kit was used to extract genomic DNA. Concerning this clone: Its cognate antigen has yet to be identified. Within one base of it there is no much larger clone, and no base qualities were kept.

Using the immunoSEQ assay, TCRB CDR3 regions were amplified from around 2 micrograms of genomic DNA, or from all available DNA when less than that was on hand. The multiplex PCR employed 60 forward primers targeting TCR V beta segments and 13 reverse primers targeting J beta segments. Synthetic control templates were spiked into each sample at limiting dilution to estimate reads per starting template. The Illumina HiSeq System generated 87 bp sequencing reads. On the study's bioinformatics: PCR and sequencing errors were removed by a nearest neighbor algorithm that merged closely related sequences. TCR overlap was defined as the percentage of unique tumor TCR beta sequences that were also found in the peripheral blood of the same patient. The clones in this table, taken by TCRdb from immuneACCESS, are in-frame only. Not every clone is retained; where verified, under half of the shortfall comes from an unresolved V gene, and the cause of the rest is unknown. The V and J calls and clone size were taken over from that table, and D and trimming were inferred from the DNA. The sample table shows 20,000 or so clones, and about 90% are seen once. The top ten hold under 3% of the sample.

General conclusions and limits of the study: Longer time to progression and overall survival after dendritic cell vaccination were predicted by higher estimated pretreatment TIL content. The three-group TCR overlap response model was described as speculative and requiring prospective validation. TCR clonality showed no direct relationship with survival, which suggests that a diverse polyclonal response may matter. The cohort was small and heterogeneous, only a few patients had full blood and tumor sets, and even fewer had initial-recurrent tumor pairs.

The germline V gene supplies CDR1 LGHNA and CDR2 YNFKEQ. The CDR3 starts with the cysteine, ends with the phenylalanine, and has 13 residues. Only the CDR3 portion is preserved as DNA: 39 bases, with reading frame beginning at the first base. V was cut back by 1 base and J by 10 bases, leaving a gap of 10 bases between them. This TCR came from a human donor with glioblastoma. The chain is assembled from TRBV4-2 and TRBJ1-4; perhaps TRBD1 is the D gene, with 6 bases matching. The sequences come from blood, collected after dendritic cell vaccination. CDR3 protein: CASSQVTQGKLFF. The DNA sequence is as follows: TGTGCCAGCAGCCAAGTTACACAGGGAAAACTGTTTTTT.